This TCR beta chain was profiled in a study of blood T cell repertoires in COVID-19. CDR3 length equals 17 residues. CDR1 and CDR2 from the germline V gene are MDHEN and SYDVKM. Trimming removed 5 bases from V and 7 bases from J; junction bases left unmatched: 15. This clone was detected only a few times. Assay: immunoSEQ multiplex PCR; the TCRdb copy retains only in-frame clones and omits some. The data contain a few hundred thousand clones, more than 70% of them seen just once; the ten biggest clones take up under 3.5%. Sequenced sample: peripheral blood. The chain recombines TRBV28 with TRBJ1-4, with 8 bases identical to TRBD1. The TCR was taken from a woman between 18 and 29 years old with acute or convalescent COVID-19. The CDR3 protein is CASSTLISGQDGEKLFF. CDR3 nucleotides: TGTGCCAGCAGTACCCTTATATCGGGACAGGACGGTGAAAAACTGTTTTTT.